These 26 T cell receptor beta chains came from one sample sequenced in a study of Ad26.COV2.S vaccination and SARS-CoV-2 variants. The treatment: around 19 received Ad26.COV2.S at low or high dose, single or two shots; about 5 received placebo; per-sample allocation not given. Sampling occurred on day 63 after the first vaccine or placebo injection. Libraries were prepared by immunoSEQ multiplex PCR; TCRdb keeps only in-frame clonotypes and omits some of them. The sample contains nearly 400,000 clones, around 89% of which appear only once. The starting material was peripheral blood, obtained in a trial of Ad26.COV2.S vaccine versus placebo. Receptors were obtained from a person aged 18 to 59 who received the Ad26.COV2.S COVID-19 vaccine or a placebo.

The chain carries TRBV3-1 (or the pseudogene TRBV3-2) and TRBJ2-3; possibly TRBD1 for D (6 bases). Germline loops: CDR1 LGHDT, CDR2 YNNKEL (reference sequence). The V and J ends lost 4 bases and 4 bases respectively, with 12 bases between them. The CDR3 covers 14 residues. The CDR3 loop is CASSPLGAPDTQYF. The CDR3 bases are TGTGCCAGCAGCCCCTTGGGGGCCCCAGATACGCAGTATTTT.

V and J are TRBV7-3 and TRBJ2-1, with D possibly being TRBD2 (5 bases). The CDR3 has 15 amino acids. V shed 3 bases and J shed 0 bases, with 9 bases lying between them. Germline loops: CDR1 SGHTA, CDR2 FQGTGA. DNA for the CDR3: TGTGCCAGCAGCTTGGGCGGGTTCTCCTACAATGAGCAGTTCTTC. Its translation is CASSLGGFSYNEQFF.

A single count supports this clone. This rearrangement joins TRBV6-1 to TRBJ1-1, with 7 bases that match TRBD1. The V gene's germline CDR1 is MNHNS and CDR2 SASEGT. The CDR3 has 16 amino acids. After removal of 3 bases from V and 6 bases from J, the junction contained 13 bases not matched to a gene. This CDR3 reads CASSEQTGRGRAEAFF. CDR3 coding DNA: TGTGCCAGCAGTGAGCAGACAGGGAGGGGACGGGCTGAAGCTTTCTTT.

The V and J genes are TRBV9 and TRBJ1-1, with D perhaps TRBD1 (6 bases). CDR1 SGDLS and CDR2 YYNGEE come from the germline V gene. V lost 3 bases and J lost 6, with 9 bases in between. This CDR3 comprises 12 residues. The CDR3: CASSAEGAEAFF. DNA of the CDR3: TGTGCCAGCAGCGCCGAGGGGGCTGAAGCTTTCTTT.

This chain uses TRBV19 with TRBJ2-3, with no clear D. The germline CDR1 and CDR2 sequences are LNHDA and SQIVND (reference sequence). Trimming pared 1 base from V and 6 bases from J, leaving 8 bases between. The CDR3 consists of 13 residues. The DNA for the CDR3 is TGTGCCAGTAGTATAGGGATAACGGATACGCAGTATTTT. Translation gives CASSIGITDTQYF.

The gene calls are TRBV12-3 or TRBV12-4 and TRBJ1-2; D is possibly TRBD1 (5 bases). Trimming shortened V by 1 base and J by 7 bases, and 10 bases separated the two germline ends. The CDR3 contains 13 residues. CDR3 protein: CASSLGGTGGYTF. Written as DNA, the CDR3 is TGTGCCAGCAGTTTAGGGGGGACCGGTGGCTACACCTTC.

The chain employs TRBV5-1 and TRBJ2-3, with D possibly being TRBD2 (6 bases). V was clipped by 4 bases and J by 0 bases, with 15 bases between them. This CDR3 spans 16 amino acids. CDR1 and CDR2 (germline): SGHRS, YFSETQ. The CDR3 here is CASSGGLSGSTDTQYF. The CDR3 coding sequence is TGCGCCAGCAGCGGAGGACTAAGCGGGAGCACAGATACGCAGTATTTT.

CDR3 sequence reads: CARTTGDGTGELFF. The CDR3 DNA is TGTGCCAGGACTACAGGGGATGGTACCGGGGAGCTGTTTTTT. The chain carries TRBV19 and TRBJ2-2, with TRBD1 identical over 7 bases. This CDR3 has 14 residues. J was trimmed by 5 bases and V by 9 bases; bases with no gene match: 9. CDR1 and CDR2 from the germline V gene are LNHDA and SQIVND (reference sequence).

This clone was observed a handful of times. This chain joins TRBV7-3 and TRBJ1-5; D is perhaps TRBD1 (5 bases). The V and J ends lost 0 bases and 5 bases respectively, with 5 bases between them. This CDR3 is built from 13 residues. The V gene's germline CDR1 is SGHTA and CDR2 FQGTGA. The CDR3 sequence: CASSLTGDQPQHF. The CDR3 DNA reads TGTGCCAGCAGCTTAACAGGGGATCAGCCCCAGCATTTT.

Concerning this clone: Different DNA sequences within this sample yield the same CDR3. V usage is TRBV19 and J usage is TRBJ1-5, with D unresolved. The V end was cut by 1 base, the J end by 3 bases, with 7 bases between. CDR3 size: 14 residues. Germline V gives CDR1 LNHDA, CDR2 SQIVND (reference sequence). The CDR3 DNA is TGTGCCAGTAGTATAGCAGGAAACAATCAGCCCCAGCATTTT. It is translated as CASSIAGNNQPQHF.

This sequence joins TRBV10-3 and TRBJ1-3; maybe TRBD1 (5 bases). Per the germline V gene, CDR1 is ENHRY and CDR2 is SYGVKD. The CDR3 extends over 18 amino acids. V was trimmed by 4 bases and J by 2 bases, leaving 21 bases between them. CDR3 coding DNA: TGTGCCATCAGTGGGTCGCAGGGAAGGAGAGGCGCTGGAAACACCATATATTTT. It encodes CAISGSQGRRGAGNTIYF.

The chain joins TRBV6-2 or TRBV6-3 to TRBJ1-6; D unresolved. The CDR3 runs to 12 residues. V gave up 2 bases and J gave up 10 bases, with 6 bases separating them. Looked up from germline, CDR1 is MNHEY and CDR2 is SVGEGT. The CDR3 DNA reads as TGTGCCAGCAGTTACGTCGGATCACCCCTCCACTTT. Encoded protein: CASSYVGSPLHF.

The V and J genes are TRBV19 and TRBJ2-2; 8 bases are a match to TRBD2. Germline-derived CDR1 and CDR2 are LNHDA and SQIVND (reference sequence). After removal of 7 bases from V and 5 bases from J, the junction contained 6 bases not matched to a gene. The CDR3 has 14 residues. The CDR3 spells CASIASGRTGELFF. Written as DNA, the CDR3 is TGTGCCAGTATCGCCAGCGGGAGAACCGGGGAGCTGTTTTTT.

In this sample, this clone turned up a few times. The chain couples TRBV24-1 to TRBJ2-7; unclear D gene. V was clipped by 2 bases and J by 3 bases, with 7 bases between them. Germline CDR1 reads KGHDR; CDR2 reads SFDVKD. This CDR3 is built from 13 residues. The CDR3 protein is CATSDSTDYEQYF. The CDR3 DNA follows: TGTGCCACCAGTGATTCCACAGACTACGAGCAGTACTTC.

The chain joins TRBV7-9 to TRBJ2-3, with D possibly matching TRBD1 (6 bases). The length of the CDR3 is 14 residues. Germline CDR1 SEHNR, CDR2 FQNEAQ (reference sequence). Trimming pared 4 bases from V and 5 bases from J, leaving 13 bases between. This CDR3 is CASSSQGQQDTQYF. Written as DNA, the CDR3 is TGTGCCAGCAGCTCCCAAGGACAGCAAGATACGCAGTATTTT.

This clone was observed a handful of times. The chain has TRBV11-3 and TRBJ1-1, with D hard to call. From germline, CDR1 is SGHNT and CDR2 YENEEA. The CDR3 has 13 amino acids. The ends were cut back, 5 bases at V and 10 bases at J, with 17 bases in the middle. The CDR3: CASSPTAFGLAFF. CDR3 bases: TGTGCCAGCAGCCCCACAGCTTTTGGGTTAGCTTTCTTT.

This clone was detected once. This sequence joins TRBV10-3 and TRBJ1-2; 10 nucleotides agree with TRBD1. CDR3 length: 16 amino acids. The germline gives CDR1 ENHRY, CDR2 SYGVKD. V was pared by 4 bases and J by 2 bases, with 7 bases of the junction left unmatched. In nucleotides, the CDR3 is TGTGCCATCAGTGTTTCGGGGACAGGGGTGAACTATGGCTACACCTTC. This gives the protein CAISVSGTGVNYGYTF.

The chain carries TRBV2 and TRBJ1-1; 10 positions match TRBD1. CDR3 length equals 14 residues. J was trimmed by 3 bases and V by 7 bases; bases with no gene match: 5. Germline assignment: CDR1 SNHLY and CDR2 FYNNEI. The chain's CDR3 is CASTSGQGYTEAFF. CDR3 DNA: TGTGCCAGCACCTCGGGACAGGGGTACACTGAAGCTTTCTTT.

This sequence joins TRBV5-1 and TRBJ2-7; D perhaps matches TRBD1 (6 bases). Germline CDR1 and CDR2: SGHRS and YFSETQ. The CDR3 length is 15 residues. Trimming shortened V by 8 bases and J by 7 bases, and 25 bases separated the two germline ends. CDR3 protein: CARDKRRTALKEQYF. The CDR3, as DNA: TGCGCCAGGGACAAGAGGAGGACAGCCCTAAAAGAGCAGTACTTC.

J is TRBJ2-2 and V is TRBV4-1; 9 bases agree with TRBD1. Trimming at V came to 0 bases and at J to 5 bases, leaving 4 bases not matched to a gene. From germline, CDR1 is MGHRA and CDR2 YSYEKL. The CDR3 extends over 16 amino acids. The CDR3 spells CASSQDGTGRTGELFF. CDR3 bases: TGCGCCAGCAGCCAAGACGGGACAGGGAGAACCGGGGAGCTGTTTTTT.

V is TRBV13 and J is TRBJ2-7; tentative D call: TRBD2 (6 bases). This CDR3 has 14 amino acids. Looked up from germline, CDR1 is PRHDT and CDR2 is FYEKMQ (reference sequence). The V end was cut by 5 bases, the J end by 5 bases, with 16 bases between. The chain's CDR3 is CASSPRYPGDEQYF. CDR3 nucleotides: TGTGCCAGCAGCCCCCGGTATCCGGGGGACGAGCAGTACTTC.

V is TRBV28 and J is TRBJ1-5; tentatively, D is TRBD1 (6 bases). From germline, CDR1 is MDHEN and CDR2 SYDVKM. Trimming cost V 5 bases and J 0 bases, with 14 bases left between them. The CDR3 runs to 16 residues. The CDR3 DNA sequence: TGTGCCAGCAGTCTCTACAGGGTTTATAGCAATCAGCCCCAGCATTTT. Its translation: CASSLYRVYSNQPQHF.

The chain couples TRBV21-1 to TRBJ2-4; TRBD1 reflects the table's D call only, with no check against the DNA. TRBV21-1 is annotated as a pseudogene. This CDR3 spans 20 amino acids. CDR3 in amino acids: CASSKVVGTGETLAKNIQYF. CDR3 sequence (DNA): TGTGCCAGCAGCAAAGTTGTTGGGACAGGGGAAACCTTAGCCAAAAACATTCAGTACTTC.

The rearrangement links TRBV18 to TRBJ2-3; 9 bases are a match to TRBD1. Germline CDR1 and CDR2: KGHSH and LQKENI. The CDR3 extends over 16 amino acids. Trimming removed 5 bases from V and 4 bases from J; junction bases left unmatched: 10. The DNA for the CDR3 is TGTGCCAGCTCAACCCCCGAGGGACAGGGACCAGATACGCAGTATTTT. It specifies CASSTPEGQGPDTQYF.

The chain has TRBV27 and TRBJ1-2, with D possibly matching TRBD1 (5 bases). With 6 bases removed from V and 2 bases from J, the gap between germline ends came to 16 bases. Germline CDR1 and CDR2: MNHEY and SMNVEV (reference sequence). The CDR3 has 15 amino acids. This CDR3 reads CASRRPGTENYGYTF. CDR3 DNA sequence: TGTGCCAGCAGAAGACCCGGGACCGAGAACTATGGCTACACCTTC.

This sequence joins TRBV6-6 and TRBJ2-4; tentative D call: TRBD2 (6 bases). CDR3 length: 16 amino acids. Germline CDR1 reads MNHNY; CDR2 reads SVGAGI (reference sequence). Trimming pared 0 bases from V and 3 bases from J, leaving 12 bases between. In nucleotides, the CDR3 is TGTGCCAGCAGTTACTCCTCGGGGGTGGGCAAAAACATTCAGTACTTC. Translating gives CASSYSSGVGKNIQYF.